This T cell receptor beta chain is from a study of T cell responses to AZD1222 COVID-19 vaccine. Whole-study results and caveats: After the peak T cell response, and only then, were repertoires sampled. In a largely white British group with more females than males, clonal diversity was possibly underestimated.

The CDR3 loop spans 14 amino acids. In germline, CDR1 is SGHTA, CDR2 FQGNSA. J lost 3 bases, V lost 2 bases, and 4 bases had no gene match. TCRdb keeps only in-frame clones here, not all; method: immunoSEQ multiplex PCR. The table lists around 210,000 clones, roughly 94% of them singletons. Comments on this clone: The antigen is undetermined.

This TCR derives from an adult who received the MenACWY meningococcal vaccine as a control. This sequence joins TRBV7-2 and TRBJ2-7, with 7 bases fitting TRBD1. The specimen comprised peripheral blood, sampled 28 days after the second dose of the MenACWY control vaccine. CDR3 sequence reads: CASSLTPGGYEQYF. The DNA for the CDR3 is TGTGCCAGCAGCTTAACCCCAGGGGGCTACGAGCAGTACTTC.